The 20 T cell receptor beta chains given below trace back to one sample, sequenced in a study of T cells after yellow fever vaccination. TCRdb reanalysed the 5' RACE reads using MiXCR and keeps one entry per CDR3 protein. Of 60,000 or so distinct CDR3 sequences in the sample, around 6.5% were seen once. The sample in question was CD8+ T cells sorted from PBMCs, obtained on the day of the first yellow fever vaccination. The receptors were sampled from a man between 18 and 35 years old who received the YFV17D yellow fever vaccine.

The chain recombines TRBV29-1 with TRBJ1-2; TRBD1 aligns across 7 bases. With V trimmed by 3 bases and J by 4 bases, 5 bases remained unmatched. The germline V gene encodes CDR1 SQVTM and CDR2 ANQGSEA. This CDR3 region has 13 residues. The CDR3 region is CSVENRGSYGYTF. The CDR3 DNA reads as TGCAGCGTTGAGAACAGGGGATCCTATGGCTACACCTTC.

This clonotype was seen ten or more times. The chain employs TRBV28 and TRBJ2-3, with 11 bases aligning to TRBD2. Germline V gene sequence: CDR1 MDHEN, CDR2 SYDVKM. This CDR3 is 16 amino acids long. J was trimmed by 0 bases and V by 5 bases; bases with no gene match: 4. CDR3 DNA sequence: TGTGCCAGCAGTCCGCTAGCGGGGGGCAGCACAGATACGCAGTATTTT. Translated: CASSPLAGGSTDTQYF.

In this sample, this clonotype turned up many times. The CDR3 coding sequence is TGTGCCAGCAGTTCAGCGGGGAGCACAGATACGCAGTATTTT. This sequence encodes CASSSAGSTDTQYF. The chain recombines TRBV12-3 or TRBV12-4 with TRBJ2-3; 7 bases map to TRBD2. V lost 4 bases, J lost 0 bases, and 1 base stayed unmatched. This CDR3 region has 14 residues.

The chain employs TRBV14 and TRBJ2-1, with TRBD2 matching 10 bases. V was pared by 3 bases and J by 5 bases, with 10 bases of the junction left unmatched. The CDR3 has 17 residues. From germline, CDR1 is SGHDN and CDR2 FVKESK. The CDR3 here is CASSQPFLAGANNEQFF. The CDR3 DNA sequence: TGTGCCAGCAGCCAGCCTTTCCTAGCGGGGGCTAACAATGAGCAGTTCTTC.

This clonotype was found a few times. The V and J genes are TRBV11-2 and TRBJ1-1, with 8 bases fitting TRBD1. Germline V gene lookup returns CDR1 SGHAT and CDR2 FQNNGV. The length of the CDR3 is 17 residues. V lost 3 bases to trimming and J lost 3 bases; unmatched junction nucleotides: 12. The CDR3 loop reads CASSLSGQGVRHTEAFF. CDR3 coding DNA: TGTGCCAGCAGCTTGTCAGGACAGGGAGTAAGGCACACTGAAGCTTTCTTT.

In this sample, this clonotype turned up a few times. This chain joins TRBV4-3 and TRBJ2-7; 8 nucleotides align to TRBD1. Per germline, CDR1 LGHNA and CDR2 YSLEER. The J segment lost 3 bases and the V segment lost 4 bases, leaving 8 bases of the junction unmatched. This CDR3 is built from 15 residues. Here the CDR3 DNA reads TGCGCCAGCAGCCGTGATACCGGGACAGGCTACGAGCAGTACTTC. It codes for CASSRDTGTGYEQYF.

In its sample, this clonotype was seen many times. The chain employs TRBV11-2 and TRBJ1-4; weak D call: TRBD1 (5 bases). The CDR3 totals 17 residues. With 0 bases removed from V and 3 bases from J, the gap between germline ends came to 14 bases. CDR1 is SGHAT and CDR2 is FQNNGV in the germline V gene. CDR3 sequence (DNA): TGTGCCAGCAGCTTAGATATTTACAGGCGGGCTAATGAAAAACTGTTTTTT. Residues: CASSLDIYRRANEKLFF.

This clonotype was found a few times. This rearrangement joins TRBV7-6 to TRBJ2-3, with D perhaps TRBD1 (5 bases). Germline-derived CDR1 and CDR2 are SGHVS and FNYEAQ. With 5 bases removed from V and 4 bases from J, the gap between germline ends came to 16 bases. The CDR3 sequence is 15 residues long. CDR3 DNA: TGTGCCAGCAGCCCGACAGAGATCTTCGCAGATACGCAGTATTTT. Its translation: CASSPTEIFADTQYF.

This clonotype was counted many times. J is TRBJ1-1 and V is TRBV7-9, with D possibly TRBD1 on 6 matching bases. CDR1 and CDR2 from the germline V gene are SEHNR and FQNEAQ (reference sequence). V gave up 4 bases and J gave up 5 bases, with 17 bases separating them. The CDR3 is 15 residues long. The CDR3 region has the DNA TGTGCCAGCAGCTCTCGGGGGGGCCGGTGGACTGAAGCTTTCTTT. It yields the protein CASSSRGGRWTEAFF.

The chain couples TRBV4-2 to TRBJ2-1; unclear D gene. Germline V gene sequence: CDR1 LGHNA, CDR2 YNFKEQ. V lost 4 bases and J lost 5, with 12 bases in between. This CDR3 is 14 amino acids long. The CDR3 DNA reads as TGTGCCAGCAGCCCCGAGCTCCTCCACAATGAGCAGTTCTTC. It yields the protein CASSPELLHNEQFF.

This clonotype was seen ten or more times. CDR3 region: CSAAEQGYEQYF. CDR3 coding DNA: TGCAGTGCCGCAGAACAGGGCTACGAGCAGTACTTC. This sequence joins TRBV20-1 and TRBJ2-7, with D possibly matching TRBD1 (6 bases). Between the trimmed V and J ends, which lost 6 bases and 3 bases, there was a span of 12 bases. Germline-derived CDR1 and CDR2 are DFQATT and SNEGSKA (reference sequence). CDR3 size: 12 residues.

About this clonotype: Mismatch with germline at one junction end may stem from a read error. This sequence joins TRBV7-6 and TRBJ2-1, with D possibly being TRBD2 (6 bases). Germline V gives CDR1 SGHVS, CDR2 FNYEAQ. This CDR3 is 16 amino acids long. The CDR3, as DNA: TGTGTCAGCAGCTTAAGGGTGGCGGGGACCATCAATGAGCAGTTCTTC. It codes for CVSSLRVAGTINEQFF.

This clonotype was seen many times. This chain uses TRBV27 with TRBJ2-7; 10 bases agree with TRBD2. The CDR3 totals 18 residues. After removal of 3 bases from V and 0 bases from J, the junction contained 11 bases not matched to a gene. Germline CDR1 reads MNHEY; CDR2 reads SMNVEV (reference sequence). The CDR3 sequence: CASSFGDSKRGGSYEQYV. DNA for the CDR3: TGTGCCAGCAGTTTCGGGGACTCGAAGCGGGGGGGCTCCTACGAGCAGTACGTC.

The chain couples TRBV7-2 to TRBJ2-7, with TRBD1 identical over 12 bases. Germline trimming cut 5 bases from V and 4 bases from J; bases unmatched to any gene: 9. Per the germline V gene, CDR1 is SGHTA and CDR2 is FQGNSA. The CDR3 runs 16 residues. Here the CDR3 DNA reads TGTGCCAGCAGCGCCGAGGGACAGGGGGCCTCGTACGAGCAGTACTTC. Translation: CASSAEGQGASYEQYF.

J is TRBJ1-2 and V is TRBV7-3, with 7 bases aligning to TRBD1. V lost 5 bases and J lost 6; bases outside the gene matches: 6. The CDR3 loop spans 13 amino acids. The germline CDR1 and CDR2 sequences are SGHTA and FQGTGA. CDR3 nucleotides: TGTGCCAGCAGCCACGACAGGGCGAATGGCTACACCTTC. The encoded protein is CASSHDRANGYTF.

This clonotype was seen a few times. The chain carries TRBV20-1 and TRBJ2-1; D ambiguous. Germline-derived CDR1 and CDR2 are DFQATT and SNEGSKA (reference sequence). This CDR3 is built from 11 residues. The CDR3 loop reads CSLRILNEQFF. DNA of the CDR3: TGCAGCCTCCGGATATTAAATGAGCAGTTCTTC.

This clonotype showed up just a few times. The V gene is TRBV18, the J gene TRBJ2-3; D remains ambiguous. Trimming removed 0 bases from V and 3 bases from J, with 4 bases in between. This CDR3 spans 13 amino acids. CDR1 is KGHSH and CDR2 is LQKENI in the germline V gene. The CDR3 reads CASSPPVTDTQYF. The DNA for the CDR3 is TGTGCCAGCTCACCACCGGTGACAGATACGCAGTATTTT. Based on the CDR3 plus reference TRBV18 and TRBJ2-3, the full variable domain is NAGVMQNPRHLVRRRGQEARLRCSPMKGHSHVYWYRQLPEEGLKFMVYLQKENIIDESGMPKERFSAEFPKEGPSILRIQQVVRGDSAAYFCASSPPVTDTQYFGPGTRLTVL.

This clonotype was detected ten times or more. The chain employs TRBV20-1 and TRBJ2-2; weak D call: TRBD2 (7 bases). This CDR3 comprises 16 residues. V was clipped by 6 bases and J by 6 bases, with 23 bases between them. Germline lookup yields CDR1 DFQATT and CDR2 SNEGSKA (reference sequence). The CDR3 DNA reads TGCAGTGCCGACAAGGGGAGGGGGTTAATGGCCGGGGAGCTGTTTTTT. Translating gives CSADKGRGLMAGELFF.

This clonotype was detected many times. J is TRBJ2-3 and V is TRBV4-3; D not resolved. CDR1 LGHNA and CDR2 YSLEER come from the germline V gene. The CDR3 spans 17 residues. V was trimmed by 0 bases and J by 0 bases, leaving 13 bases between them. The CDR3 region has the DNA TGCGCCAGCAGCCAAGAAGTTCGATCCCATAGCACAGATACGCAGTATTTT. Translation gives CASSQEVRSHSTDTQYF.

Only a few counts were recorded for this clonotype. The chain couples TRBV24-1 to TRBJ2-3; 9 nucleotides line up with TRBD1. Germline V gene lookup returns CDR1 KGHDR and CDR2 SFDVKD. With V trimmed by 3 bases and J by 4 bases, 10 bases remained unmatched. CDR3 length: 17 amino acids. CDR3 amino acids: CATSDPLTGGVADTQYF. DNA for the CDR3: TGTGCCACCAGTGATCCGTTGACAGGGGGGGTTGCAGATACGCAGTATTTT.